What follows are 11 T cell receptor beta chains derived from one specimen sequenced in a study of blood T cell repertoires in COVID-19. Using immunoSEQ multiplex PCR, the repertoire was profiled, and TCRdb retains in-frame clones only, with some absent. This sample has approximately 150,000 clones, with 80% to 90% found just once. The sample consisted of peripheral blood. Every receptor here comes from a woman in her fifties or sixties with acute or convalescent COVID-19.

The CDR3 protein is CASSQPGNTEAFF. CDR3 nucleotides: TGCGCCAGCAGCCAACCGGGAAACACTGAAGCTTTCTTT. The chain recombines TRBV4-1 with TRBJ1-1; D not certain. Between the trimmed V and J ends, which lost 2 bases and 2 bases, there was a span of 6 bases. Germline lookup yields CDR1 MGHRA and CDR2 YSYEKL. The CDR3 length is 13 residues.

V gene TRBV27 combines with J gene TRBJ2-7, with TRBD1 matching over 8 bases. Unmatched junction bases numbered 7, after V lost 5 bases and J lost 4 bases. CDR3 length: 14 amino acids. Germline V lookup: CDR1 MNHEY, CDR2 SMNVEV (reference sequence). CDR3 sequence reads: CASSIRGQGYEQYF. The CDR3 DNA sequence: TGTGCCAGCAGTATACGCGGACAGGGTTACGAGCAGTACTTC.

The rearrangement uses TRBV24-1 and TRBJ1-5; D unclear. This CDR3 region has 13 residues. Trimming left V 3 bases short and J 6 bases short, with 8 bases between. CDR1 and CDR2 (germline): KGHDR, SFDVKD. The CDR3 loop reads CATSDHRGQPQHF. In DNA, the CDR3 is TGTGCCACCAGTGATCACCGCGGTCAGCCCCAGCATTTT.

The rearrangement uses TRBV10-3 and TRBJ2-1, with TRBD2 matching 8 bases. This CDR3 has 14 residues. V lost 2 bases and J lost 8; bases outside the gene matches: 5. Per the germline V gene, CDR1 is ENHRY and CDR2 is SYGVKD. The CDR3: CAISEKRERDEQFF. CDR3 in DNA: TGTGCCATCAGTGAGAAGCGGGAGAGAGATGAGCAGTTCTTC.

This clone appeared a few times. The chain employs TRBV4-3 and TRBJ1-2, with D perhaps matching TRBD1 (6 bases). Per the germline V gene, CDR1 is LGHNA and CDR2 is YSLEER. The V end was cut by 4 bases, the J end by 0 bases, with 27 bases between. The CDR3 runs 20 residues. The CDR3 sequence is CASSRPVLGGRESANYGYTF. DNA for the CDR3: TGCGCCAGCAGCCGACCCGTGCTTGGGGGGCGGGAGTCAGCTAACTATGGCTACACCTTC.

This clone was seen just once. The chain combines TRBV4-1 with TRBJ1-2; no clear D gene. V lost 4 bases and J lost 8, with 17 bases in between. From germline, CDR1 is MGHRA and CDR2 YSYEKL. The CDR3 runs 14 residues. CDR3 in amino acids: CASSLLLIGGGYTF. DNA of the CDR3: TGCGCCAGCAGCCTACTCTTGATTGGAGGCGGCTACACCTTC.

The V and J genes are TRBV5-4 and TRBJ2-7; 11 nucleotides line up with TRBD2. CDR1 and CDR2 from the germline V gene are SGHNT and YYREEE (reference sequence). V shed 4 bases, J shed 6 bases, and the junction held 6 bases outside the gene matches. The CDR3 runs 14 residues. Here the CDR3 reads CASSISGGVSEQYF. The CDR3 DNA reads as TGTGCCAGCAGCATTAGCGGGGGGGTCTCCGAGCAGTACTTC.

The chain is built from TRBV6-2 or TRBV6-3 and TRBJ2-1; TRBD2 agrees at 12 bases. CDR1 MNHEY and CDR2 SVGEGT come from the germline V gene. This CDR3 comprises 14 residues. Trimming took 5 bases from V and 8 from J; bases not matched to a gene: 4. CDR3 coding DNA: TGTGCCAGCAGTCTAGCGGGAGGGCATTATGAGCAGTTCTTC. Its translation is CASSLAGGHYEQFF.

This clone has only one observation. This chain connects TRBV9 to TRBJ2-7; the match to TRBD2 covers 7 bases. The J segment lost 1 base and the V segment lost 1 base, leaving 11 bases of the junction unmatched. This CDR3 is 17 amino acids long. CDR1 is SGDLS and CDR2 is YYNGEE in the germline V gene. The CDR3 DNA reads TGTGCCAGCAGCGTATTGTTGGGGGGAGGGATTTCCTACGAGCAGTACTTC. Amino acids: CASSVLLGGGISYEQYF.

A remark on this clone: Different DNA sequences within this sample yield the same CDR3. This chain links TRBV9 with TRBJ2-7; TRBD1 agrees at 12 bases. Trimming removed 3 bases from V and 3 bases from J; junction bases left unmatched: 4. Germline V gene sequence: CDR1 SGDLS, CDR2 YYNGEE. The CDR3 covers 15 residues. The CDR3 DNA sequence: TGTGCCAGCAGCGCAGGGACAGGGGGCTTCTACGAGCAGTACTTC. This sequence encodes CASSAGTGGFYEQYF.

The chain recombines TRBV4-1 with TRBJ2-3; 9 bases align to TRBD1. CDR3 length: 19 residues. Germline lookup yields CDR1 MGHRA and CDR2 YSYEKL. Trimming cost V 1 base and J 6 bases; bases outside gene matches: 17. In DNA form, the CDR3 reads TGCGCCAGCAGCCAAGGAGAGGGGACAGGGCGTCGTGGGAGGGATACGCAGTATTTT. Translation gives CASSQGEGTGRRGRDTQYF.